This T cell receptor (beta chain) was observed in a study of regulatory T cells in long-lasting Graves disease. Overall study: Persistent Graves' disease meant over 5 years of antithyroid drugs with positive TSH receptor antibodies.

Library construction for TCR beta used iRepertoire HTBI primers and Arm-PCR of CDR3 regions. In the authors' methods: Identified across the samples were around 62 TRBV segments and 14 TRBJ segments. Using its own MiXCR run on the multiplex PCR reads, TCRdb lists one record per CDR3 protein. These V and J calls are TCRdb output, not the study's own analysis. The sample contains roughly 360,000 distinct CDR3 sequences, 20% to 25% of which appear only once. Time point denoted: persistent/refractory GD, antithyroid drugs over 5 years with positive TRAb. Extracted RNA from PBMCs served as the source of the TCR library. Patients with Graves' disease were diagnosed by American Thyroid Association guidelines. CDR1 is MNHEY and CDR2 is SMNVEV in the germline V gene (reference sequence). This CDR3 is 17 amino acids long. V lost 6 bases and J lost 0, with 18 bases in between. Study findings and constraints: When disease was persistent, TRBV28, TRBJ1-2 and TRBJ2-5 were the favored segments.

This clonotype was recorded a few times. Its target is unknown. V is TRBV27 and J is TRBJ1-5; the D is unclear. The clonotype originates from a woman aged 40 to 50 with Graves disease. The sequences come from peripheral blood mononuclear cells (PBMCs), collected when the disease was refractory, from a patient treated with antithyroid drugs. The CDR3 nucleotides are TGTGCCAGCAGCGACACGGCTGATCCACATAGCAATCAGCCCCAGCATTTT. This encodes CASSDTADPHSNQPQHF.